This section outlines one T cell receptor beta chain sequence together with its context. Trimming took off 0 bases at V and 6 bases at J, with 7 bases between the two ends. The CDR3 totals 13 residues. Germline V lookup: CDR1 SGHTA, CDR2 FQGNSA. Original handling: Amplifying reference gene primers gave estimates of nucleated cell counts. Profiling relied on immunoSEQ multiplex PCR, and the TCRdb table lists in-frame clones only, not all of them. The DNA gave D and trimming, while V, J and clone size come from that table. The table records about 190,000 clones, 85% to 90% of them present only once. This sample is drawn from a study of blood T cell repertoires in COVID-19. Study background: From the United States, Italy and Spain came samples of acute and convalescent COVID-19. Nucleic acid was either cDNA or gDNA, and it came from T cells, B-cell-depleted T cells, or PBMCs.

This chain joins TRBV7-2 and TRBJ2-3; D remains ambiguous. Material for sequencing was peripheral blood. This clonotype was sampled from a man between 18 and 35 years old with active or convalescent COVID-19. The CDR3: CASSLALRDTQYF. The DNA for the CDR3 is TGTGCCAGCAGCTTAGCGCTGAGGGATACGCAGTATTTT.